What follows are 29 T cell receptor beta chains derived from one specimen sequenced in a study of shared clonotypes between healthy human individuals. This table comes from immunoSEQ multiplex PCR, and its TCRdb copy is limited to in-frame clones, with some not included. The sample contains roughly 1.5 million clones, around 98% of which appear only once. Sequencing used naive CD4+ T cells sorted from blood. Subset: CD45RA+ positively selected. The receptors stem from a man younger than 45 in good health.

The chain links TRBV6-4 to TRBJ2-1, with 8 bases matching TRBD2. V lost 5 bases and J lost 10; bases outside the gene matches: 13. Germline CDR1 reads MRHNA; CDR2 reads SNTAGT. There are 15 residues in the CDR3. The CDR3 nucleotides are TGTGCCAGCAGTTCCGGGACTAGTCCCTTTGGGGAGCAGTTCTTC. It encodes CASSSGTSPFGEQFF.

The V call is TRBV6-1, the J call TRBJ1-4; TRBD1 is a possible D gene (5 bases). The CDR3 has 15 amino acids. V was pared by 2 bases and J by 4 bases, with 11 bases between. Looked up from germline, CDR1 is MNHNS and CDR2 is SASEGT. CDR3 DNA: TGTGCCAGCAGTGAACTCCGGGGGGATAATGAAAAACTGTTTTTT. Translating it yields CASSELRGDNEKLFF.

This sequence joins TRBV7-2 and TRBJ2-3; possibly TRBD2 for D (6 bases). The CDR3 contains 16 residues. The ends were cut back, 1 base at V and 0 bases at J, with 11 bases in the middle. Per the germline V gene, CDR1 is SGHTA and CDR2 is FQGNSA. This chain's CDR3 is CASSLELARSTDTQYF. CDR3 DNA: TGTGCCAGCAGCTTAGAACTAGCAAGAAGCACAGATACGCAGTATTTT.

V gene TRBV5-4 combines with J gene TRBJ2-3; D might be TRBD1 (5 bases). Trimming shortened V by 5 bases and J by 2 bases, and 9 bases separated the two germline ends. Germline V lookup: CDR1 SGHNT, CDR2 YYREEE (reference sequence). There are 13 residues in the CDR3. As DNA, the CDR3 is TGTGCCAGCAGGCCGGACAACACAGATACGCAGTATTTT. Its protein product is CASRPDNTDTQYF.

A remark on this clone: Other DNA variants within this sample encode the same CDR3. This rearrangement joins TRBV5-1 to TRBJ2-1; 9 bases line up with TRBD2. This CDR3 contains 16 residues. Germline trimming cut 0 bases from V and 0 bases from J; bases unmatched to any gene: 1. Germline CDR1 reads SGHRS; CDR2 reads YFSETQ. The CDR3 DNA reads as TGCGCCAGCAGCTTGGATAGCGGGAGCTCCTACAATGAGCAGTTCTTC. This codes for CASSLDSGSSYNEQFF.

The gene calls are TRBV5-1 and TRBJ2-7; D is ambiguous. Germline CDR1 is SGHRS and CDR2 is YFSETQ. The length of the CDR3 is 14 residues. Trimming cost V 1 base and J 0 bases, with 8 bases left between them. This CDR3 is CASSLYAGSYEQYF. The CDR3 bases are TGCGCCAGCAGCTTGTATGCAGGCTCCTACGAGCAGTACTTC.

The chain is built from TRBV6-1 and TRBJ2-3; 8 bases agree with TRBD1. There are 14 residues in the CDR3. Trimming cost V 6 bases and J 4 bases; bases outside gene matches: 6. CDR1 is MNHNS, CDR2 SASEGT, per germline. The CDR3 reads CASRDRVGADTQYF. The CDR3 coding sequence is TGTGCCAGCAGGGACAGGGTTGGCGCAGATACGCAGTATTTT.

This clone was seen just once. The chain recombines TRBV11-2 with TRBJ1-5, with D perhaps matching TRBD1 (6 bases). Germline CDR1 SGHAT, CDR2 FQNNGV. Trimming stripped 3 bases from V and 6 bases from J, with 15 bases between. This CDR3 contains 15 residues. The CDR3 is CASSFSPGAGQPQHF. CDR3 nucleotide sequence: TGTGCCAGCAGCTTTAGTCCAGGGGCGGGTCAGCCCCAGCATTTT.

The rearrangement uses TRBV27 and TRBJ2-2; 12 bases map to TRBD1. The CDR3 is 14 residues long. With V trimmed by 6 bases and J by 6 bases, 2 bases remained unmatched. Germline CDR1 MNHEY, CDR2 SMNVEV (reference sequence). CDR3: CASRGQGASGELFF. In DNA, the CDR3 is TGTGCCAGCAGGGGACAGGGGGCTTCCGGGGAGCTGTTTTTT.

CDR3 DNA sequence: TGTGCCAGCAGCTTGATTAGCGGGAGGTTTAGTGAGCAGTTCTTC. Translation: CASSLISGRFSEQFF. This chain links TRBV11-2 with TRBJ2-1; 10 bases are shared with TRBD2. V dropped 3 bases and J dropped 9; count of bases not matched to a gene: 8. The CDR3 sequence is 15 residues long. Germline loops: CDR1 SGHAT, CDR2 FQNNGV.

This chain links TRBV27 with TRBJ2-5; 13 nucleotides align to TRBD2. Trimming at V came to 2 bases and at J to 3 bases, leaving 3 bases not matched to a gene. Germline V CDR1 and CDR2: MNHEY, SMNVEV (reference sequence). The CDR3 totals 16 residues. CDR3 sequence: CASSLLGLAGEETQYF. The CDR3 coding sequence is TGTGCCAGCAGTTTACTCGGACTAGCGGGAGAAGAGACCCAGTACTTC.

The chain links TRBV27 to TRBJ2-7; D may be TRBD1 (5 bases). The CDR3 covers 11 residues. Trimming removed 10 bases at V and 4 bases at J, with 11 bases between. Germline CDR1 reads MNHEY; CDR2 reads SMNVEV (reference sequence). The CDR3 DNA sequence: TGTGCCATCATAACAGGTTACGAGCAGTACTTC. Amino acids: CAIITGYEQYF.

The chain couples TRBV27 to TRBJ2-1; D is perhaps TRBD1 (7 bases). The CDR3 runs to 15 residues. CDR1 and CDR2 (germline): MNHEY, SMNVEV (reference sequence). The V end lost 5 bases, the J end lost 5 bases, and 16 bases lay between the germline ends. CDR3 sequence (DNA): TGTGCCAGCAGTCCAGGGGGACTCTTCAACAATGAGCAGTTCTTC. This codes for CASSPGGLFNNEQFF.

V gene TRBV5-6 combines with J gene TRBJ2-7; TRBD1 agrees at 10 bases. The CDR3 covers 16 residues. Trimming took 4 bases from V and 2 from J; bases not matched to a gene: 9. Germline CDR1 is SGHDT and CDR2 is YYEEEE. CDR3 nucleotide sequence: TGTGCCAGCAGCCCGGTGGGACAGGGGTTCCCCTACGAGCAGTACTTC. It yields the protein CASSPVGQGFPYEQYF.

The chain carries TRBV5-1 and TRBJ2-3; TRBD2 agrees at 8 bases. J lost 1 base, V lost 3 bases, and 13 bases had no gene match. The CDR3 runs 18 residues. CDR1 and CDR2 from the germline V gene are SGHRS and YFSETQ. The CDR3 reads CASSSSSREGLGTDTQYF. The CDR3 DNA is TGCGCCAGCAGCTCTAGCTCCCGGGAGGGCCTCGGCACAGATACGCAGTATTTT.

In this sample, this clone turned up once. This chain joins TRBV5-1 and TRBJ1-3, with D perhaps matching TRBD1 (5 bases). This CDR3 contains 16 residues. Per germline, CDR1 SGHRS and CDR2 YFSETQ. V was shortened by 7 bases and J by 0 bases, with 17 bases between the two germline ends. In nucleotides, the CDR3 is TGCGCCAGCTTTCCCAGTGGGGGGACCTCTGGAAACACCATATATTTT. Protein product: CASFPSGGTSGNTIYF.

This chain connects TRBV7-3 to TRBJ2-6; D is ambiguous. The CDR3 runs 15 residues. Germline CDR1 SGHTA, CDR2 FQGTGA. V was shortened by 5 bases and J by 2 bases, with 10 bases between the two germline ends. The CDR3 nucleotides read TGTGCCAGCAGCATGGCCTGGGCTGGGGCCAACGTCCTGACTTTC. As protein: CASSMAWAGANVLTF. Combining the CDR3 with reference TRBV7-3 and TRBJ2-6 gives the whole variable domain GAGVSQTPSNKVTEKGKYVELRCDPISGHTALYWYRQSLGQGPEFLIYFQGTGAADDSGLPNDRFFAVRPEGSVSTLKIQRTERGDSAVYLCASSMAWAGANVLTFGAGSRLTVL.

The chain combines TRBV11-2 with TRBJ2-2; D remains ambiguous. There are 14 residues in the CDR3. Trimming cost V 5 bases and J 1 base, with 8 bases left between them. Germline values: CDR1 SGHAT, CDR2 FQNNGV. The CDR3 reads CASSRGGNTGELFF. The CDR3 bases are TGTGCCAGCAGCCGCGGCGGGAACACCGGGGAGCTGTTTTTT. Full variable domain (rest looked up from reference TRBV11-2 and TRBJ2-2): EAGVAQSPRYKIIEKRQSVAFWCNPISGHATLYWYQQILGQGPKLLIQFQNNGVVDDSQLPKDRFSAERLKGVDSTLKIQPAKLEDSAVYLCASSRGGNTGELFFGEGSRLTVL.

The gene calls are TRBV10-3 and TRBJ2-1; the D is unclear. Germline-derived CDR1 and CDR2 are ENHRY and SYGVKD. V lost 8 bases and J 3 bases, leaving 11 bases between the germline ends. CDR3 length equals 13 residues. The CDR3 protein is CAILGSGYNEQFF. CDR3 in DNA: TGTGCCATCCTTGGAAGTGGCTACAATGAGCAGTTCTTC.

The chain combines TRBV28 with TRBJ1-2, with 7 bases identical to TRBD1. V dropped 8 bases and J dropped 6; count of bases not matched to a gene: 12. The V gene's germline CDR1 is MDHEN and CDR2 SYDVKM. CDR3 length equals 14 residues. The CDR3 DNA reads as TGTGCCAGCCAAACACCAGACAGGGTAAATGGCTACACCTTC. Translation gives CASQTPDRVNGYTF.

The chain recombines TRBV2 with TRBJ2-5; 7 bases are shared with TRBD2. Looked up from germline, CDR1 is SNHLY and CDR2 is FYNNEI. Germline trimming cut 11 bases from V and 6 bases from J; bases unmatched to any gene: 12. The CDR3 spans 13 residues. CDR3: CASQREGGKTQYF. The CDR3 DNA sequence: TGTGCCTCACAGAGGGAGGGTGGGAAGACCCAGTACTTC.

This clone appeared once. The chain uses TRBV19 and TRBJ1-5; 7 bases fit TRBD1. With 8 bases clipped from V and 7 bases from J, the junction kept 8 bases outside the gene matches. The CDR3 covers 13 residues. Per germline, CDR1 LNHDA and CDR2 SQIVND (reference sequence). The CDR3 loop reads CASLDRVGQPQHF. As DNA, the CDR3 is TGTGCCAGTCTAGACAGGGTTGGGCAGCCCCAGCATTTT.

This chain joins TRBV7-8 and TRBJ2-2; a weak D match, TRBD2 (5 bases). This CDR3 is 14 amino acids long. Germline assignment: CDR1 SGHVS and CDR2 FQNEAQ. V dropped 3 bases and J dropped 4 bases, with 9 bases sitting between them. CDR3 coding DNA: TGTGCCAGCAGCTTCCCCGCGGGCACCGGGGAGCTGTTTTTT. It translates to CASSFPAGTGELFF.

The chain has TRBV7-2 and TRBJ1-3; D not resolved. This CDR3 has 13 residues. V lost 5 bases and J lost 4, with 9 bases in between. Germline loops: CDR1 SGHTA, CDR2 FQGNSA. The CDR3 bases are TGTGCCAGCAGCCCCCTTCCCGGAAACACCATATATTTT. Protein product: CASSPLPGNTIYF.

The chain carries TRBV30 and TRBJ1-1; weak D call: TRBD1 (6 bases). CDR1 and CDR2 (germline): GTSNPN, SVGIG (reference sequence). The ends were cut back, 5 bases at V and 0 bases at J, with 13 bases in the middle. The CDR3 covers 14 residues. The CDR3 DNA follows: TGTGCCTGGGCACCGGGACAACTGAACACTGAAGCTTTCTTT. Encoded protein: CAWAPGQLNTEAFF.

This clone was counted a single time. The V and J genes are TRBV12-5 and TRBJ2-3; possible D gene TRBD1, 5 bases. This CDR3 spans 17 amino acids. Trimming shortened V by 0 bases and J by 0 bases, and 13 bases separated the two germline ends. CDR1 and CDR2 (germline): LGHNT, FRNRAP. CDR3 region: CASGLVPLGASTDTQYF. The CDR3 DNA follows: TGTGCTAGTGGTTTGGTACCGTTAGGGGCTAGCACAGATACGCAGTATTTT.

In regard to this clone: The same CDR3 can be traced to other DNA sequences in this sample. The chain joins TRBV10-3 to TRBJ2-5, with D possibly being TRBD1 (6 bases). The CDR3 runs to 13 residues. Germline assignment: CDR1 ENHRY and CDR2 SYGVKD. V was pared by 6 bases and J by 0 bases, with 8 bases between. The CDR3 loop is CAISWTDQETQYF. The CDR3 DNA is TGTGCCATCAGCTGGACAGACCAAGAGACCCAGTACTTC.

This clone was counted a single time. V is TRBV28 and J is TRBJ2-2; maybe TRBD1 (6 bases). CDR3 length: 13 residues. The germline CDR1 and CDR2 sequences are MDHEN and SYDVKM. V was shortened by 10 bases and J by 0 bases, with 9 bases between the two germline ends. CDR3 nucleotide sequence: TGTGCCACCAGGGGATCGAACACCGGGGAGCTGTTTTTT. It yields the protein CATRGSNTGELFF.

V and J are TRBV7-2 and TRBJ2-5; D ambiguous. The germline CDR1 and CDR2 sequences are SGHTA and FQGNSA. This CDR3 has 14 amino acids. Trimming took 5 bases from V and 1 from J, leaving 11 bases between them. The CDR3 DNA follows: TGTGCCAGCAGCCCCTACGGGCTCCAAGAGACCCAGTACTTC. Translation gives CASSPYGLQETQYF.